Listed below are T cell receptor beta chains from one sample, sequenced in a study of OX40 agonist ivuxolimab in advanced cancers. Using immunoSEQ multiplex PCR, the repertoire was profiled, and TCRdb retains in-frame clones only, with some absent. The sample has approximately 47,000 clones, 80% to 95% seen once. The specimen was CD4+ or CD8+ T cells sorted from blood, collected in a trial of the OX40 agonist ivuxolimab. Receptor source: an adult with an advanced solid tumor such as melanoma, head and neck, liver or kidney cancer. The conserved cysteine and the conserved F or W are not part of the CDR3 here.

j_call v_call cdr3_aa
TRBJ1-2 TRBV9 ASSVDAKNGYT
TRBJ1-6 TRBV27 ASPDRAKRTLH
TRBJ2-3 TRBV6-4 ASSRTGGSTDTQY
TRBJ2-7 TRBV7-8 ASSLGYRSGGSYEQY
TRBJ2-7 TRBV7-6 ASSLEQRGATYEQY
TRBJ2-3 TRBV27 ASSPTRLAGTDTQY
TRBJ2-1 TRBV5-6 ASSNGLAVDNEQF
TRBJ1-2 TRBV16 ASSTTRSGRNYGYT
TRBJ1-1 TRBV30 AWSAGTLEAF
TRBJ2-2 TRBV11-1 ASSSDTPNTGELF
TRBJ1-5 TRBV4-1 ASSQGRGSNQPQH
TRBJ2-3 TRBV5-1 ASSSLAASTDTQY
TRBJ1-1 TRBV5-1 ASSLGQENTEAF
TRBJ1-5 TRBV25-1 ASSEGGQPQH
TRBJ1-2 TRBV11-2 ASSMTGVANYGYT
TRBJ1-5 TRBV27 ASSGTDSNQPQH
TRBJ2-2 TRBV9 ASSHGRGRNTGELF
TRBJ1-1 TRBV5-1 ASKMGPQGTEAF
TRBJ2-3 TRBV30 ATTPGEVMDTQY
TRBJ2-5 TRBV27 ASSSRDRVFETQY
TRBJ2-3 TRBV28 ASSRPGLAGEQAQY
TRBJ2-7 TRBV5-5 ASSLADLYEQY
TRBJ2-1 TRBV5-1 ASSTGTSVVYEQF
TRBJ2-3 TRBV27 ASSKKGLTDTQY
TRBJ2-1 TRBV5-4 ASSGDTAYSYNEQF
TRBJ1-5 TRBV27 ASSSQGAAQPQH
TRBJ1-6 TRBV27 ASAPTLGNSVNSPLH